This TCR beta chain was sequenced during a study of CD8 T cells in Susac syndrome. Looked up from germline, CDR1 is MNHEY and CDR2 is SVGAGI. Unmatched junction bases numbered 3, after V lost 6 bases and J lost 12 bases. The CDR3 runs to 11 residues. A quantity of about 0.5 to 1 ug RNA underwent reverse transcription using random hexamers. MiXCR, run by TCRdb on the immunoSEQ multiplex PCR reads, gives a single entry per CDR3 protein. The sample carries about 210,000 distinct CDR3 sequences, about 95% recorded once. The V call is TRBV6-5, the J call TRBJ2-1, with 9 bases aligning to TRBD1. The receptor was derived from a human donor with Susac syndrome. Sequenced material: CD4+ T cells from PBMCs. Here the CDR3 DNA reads TGTGCCAGCAGCCAGGGACAGGGGCAGTTCTTC. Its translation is CASSQGQGQFF.